One sample yielded the 21 T cell receptor beta chains listed below, sequenced in a study of T cell repertoires in cytomegalovirus infection. Each CDR3 protein gets one entry after TCRdb re-called the reads with MiXCR. The data show 350,000 to 550,000 distinct CDR3 sequences, roughly a third seen once. The source material was PBMCs. The receptors were sampled from a human donor in good health (CMV status not recorded). Some clones in this sample may be carry-over from other donors' samples.

The chain combines TRBV4-1 with TRBJ2-1, with 16 bases identical to TRBD2. The CDR3 contains 20 residues. Germline V CDR1 and CDR2: MGHRA, YSYEKL. J gave up 3 bases and V 3 bases, and 11 bases lay outside the gene matches. The CDR3 DNA reads TGCGCCAGCAGCCACACTCCGGGACTAGCGGGGGGGCGAGGCTACAATGAGCAGTTCTTC. Encoded protein: CASSHTPGLAGGRGYNEQFF.

The chain employs TRBV29-1 and TRBJ2-3, with D maybe TRBD2 (5 bases). Germline CDR1 reads SQVTM; CDR2 reads ANQGSEA. There are 14 residues in the CDR3. Trimming pared 3 bases from V and 0 bases from J, leaving 10 bases between. The CDR3 DNA reads TGCAGCGTTGAGAGGGCCTCTAGCACAGATACGCAGTATTTT. Amino acids: CSVERASSTDTQYF.

This clonotype appeared a few times. CDR3: CATSSGGRAEAFF. The CDR3 DNA sequence: TGTGCCACCAGTTCAGGGGGCAGGGCTGAAGCTTTCTTT. The chain carries TRBV24-1 and TRBJ1-1, with 8 bases matching TRBD1. Trimming removed 6 bases from V and 6 bases from J; junction bases left unmatched: 5. CDR1 is KGHDR and CDR2 is SFDVKD in the germline V gene. The CDR3 sequence is 13 residues long.

The genes are TRBV7-8 and TRBJ1-6, with D hard to call. CDR1 and CDR2 from the germline V gene are SGHVS and FQNEAQ. This CDR3 region has 14 residues. V lost 5 bases and J lost 5, with 10 bases in between. The CDR3 loop reads CASSATENNSPLHF. DNA for the CDR3: TGTGCCAGCAGCGCCACAGAAAATAATTCACCCCTCCACTTT.

As concerns this clonotype: Given a much more abundant clone one base away, this may be a read error. The chain recombines TRBV7-2 with TRBJ2-7; 8 bases align to TRBD2. Germline values: CDR1 SGHTA, CDR2 FQGNSA. The CDR3 is 15 residues long. The CDR3 nucleotides are TGTGCCATCAGCTTAGGTGGGACTAGGATCGGCGAGCAGTACTTC. This codes for CAISLGGTRIGEQYF.

J is TRBJ1-1 and V is TRBV2; D is unresolved. CDR1 is SNHLY and CDR2 is FYNNEI in the germline V gene. The ends were cut back, 4 bases at V and 1 base at J, with 7 bases in the middle. This CDR3 is 13 amino acids long. In nucleotides, the CDR3 is TGTGCCAGCAGTGTCGAGGGGAACACTGAAGCTTTCTTT. Translated, it gives CASSVEGNTEAFF.

This clonotype was seen at least ten times. The gene calls are TRBV7-2 and TRBJ1-1; 11 bases fit TRBD1. Germline CDR1 is SGHTA and CDR2 is FQGNSA. The ends lost 4 bases at V and 9 bases at J; junction bases unmatched: 16. The CDR3 loop spans 17 amino acids. CDR3 sequence (DNA): TGTGCCAGCAGCTCGCCGGACAGGGGGCGATTAGCCTTGCAAGCTTTCTTT. Protein: CASSSPDRGRLALQAFF.

This clonotype showed up many times. The chain carries TRBV7-2 and TRBJ2-5; D is ambiguous. CDR3 length equals 13 residues. Germline V gives CDR1 SGHTA, CDR2 FQGNSA. V was shortened by 5 bases and J by 0 bases, with 7 bases between the two germline ends. This chain's CDR3 is CASSPRHQETQYF. In DNA form, the CDR3 reads TGTGCCAGCAGCCCACGACACCAAGAGACCCAGTACTTC.

Many counts were recorded for this clonotype. The V call is TRBV7-2, the J call TRBJ2-3; no reliable D call. Germline-derived CDR1 and CDR2 are SGHTA and FQGNSA. Trimming removed 3 bases from V and 0 bases from J, with 25 bases in between. The CDR3 covers 20 residues. The chain's CDR3 is CASSFFRRSSGLYSTDTQYF. The CDR3 bases are TGTGCCAGCAGCTTTTTTCGACGGTCCTCGGGCCTTTATAGCACAGATACGCAGTATTTT.

This clonotype was counted a few times. The rearrangement links TRBV9 to TRBJ2-7, with D perhaps matching TRBD2 (7 bases). This CDR3 has 14 amino acids. V was cut by 3 bases and J by 5 bases, with 15 bases left in between. Germline CDR1 is SGDLS and CDR2 is YYNGEE. The DNA for the CDR3 is TGTGCCAGCAGCGCGGGGGGCCAAACCAACGAGCAGTACTTC. Translated: CASSAGGQTNEQYF. The full variable domain, rest sourced from reference TRBV9 and TRBJ2-7, is DSGVTQTPKHLITATGQRVTLRCSPRSGDLSVYWYQQSLDQGLQFLIQYYNGEERAKGNILERFSAQQFPDLHSELNLSSLELGDSALYFCASSAGGQTNEQYFGPGTRLTVT.

In the case of this clonotype: Since the CDR3 does not end with the conserved phenylalanine or tryptophan, this likely comes from a read error. The chain links TRBV7-9 to TRBJ2-7; TRBD2 matches 13 bases. The CDR3 runs to 18 residues. V lost 5 bases, J lost 3 bases, and 13 bases stayed unmatched. The germline V gene encodes CDR1 SEHNR and CDR2 FQNEAQ (reference sequence). The CDR3 spells CASSPRLMTSGGIYEQYL. CDR3 coding DNA: TGTGCCAGCAGCCCCCGCCTCATGACTAGCGGGGGGATCTACGAGCAGTACTTA.

V gene TRBV24-1 combines with J gene TRBJ2-3; maybe TRBD1 (6 bases). Per germline, CDR1 KGHDR and CDR2 SFDVKD. V gave up 4 bases and J gave up 0 bases, with 13 bases separating them. CDR3 length equals 16 residues. CDR3 in DNA: TGTGCCACCAGTGACAGAGGGGGACGGAGCACAGATACGCAGTATTTT. Translation: CATSDRGGRSTDTQYF.

The CDR3 coding sequence is TGTGCCAGCAGTTTAGCCGGCCTAGCGGGGGCAAATGGGCTGGGCACAGATACGCAGTATTTT. Amino acid sequence: CASSLAGLAGANGLGTDTQYF. This chain uses TRBV28 with TRBJ2-3, with 10 bases identical to TRBD2. V dropped 2 bases and J dropped 1; count of bases not matched to a gene: 18. Germline V gene data show CDR1 as MDHEN and CDR2 as SYDVKM. The CDR3 sequence is 21 residues long. Full variable domain (missing parts from reference TRBV28 and TRBJ2-3): DVKVTQSSRYLVKRTGEKVFLECVQDMDHENMFWYRQDPGLGLRLIYFSYDVKMKEKGDIPEGYSVSREKKERFSLILESASTNQTSMYLCASSLAGLAGANGLGTDTQYFGPGTRLTVL.

This sequence joins TRBV19 and TRBJ2-2; no definite D call. V lost 3 bases and J 11 bases, leaving 19 bases between the germline ends. Germline V gene sequence: CDR1 LNHDA, CDR2 SQIVND (reference sequence). This CDR3 has 15 amino acids. The CDR3 sequence is CASSMVFGPEEELFF. The CDR3 DNA is TGTGCCAGTAGTATGGTGTTCGGGCCCGAGGAAGAGCTGTTTTTT.

This clonotype was recorded many times. The chain combines TRBV6-8 with TRBJ1-6; weak D call: TRBD1 (5 bases). The germline V gene has CDR1 MNHGY and CDR2 SAAAGT. V was clipped by 0 bases and J by 1 base, with 19 bases between them. The CDR3 is made up of 20 amino acids. The CDR3 reads CASSYSKRAGGGSYNSPLHF. The CDR3 nucleotides are TGTGCCAGCAGTTACTCGAAGCGAGCGGGGGGTGGGTCCTATAATTCACCCCTCCACTTT.

Concerning this clonotype itself: The junction shows a germline mismatch at one end, possibly a read error. The chain uses TRBV7-2 and TRBJ1-1; the D gene is possibly TRBD1 (6 bases). CDR3 length: 18 residues. Germline CDR1 and CDR2: SGHTA and FQGNSA. The CDR3 nucleotides are TGTGCCAGCAGCTCACACAGCGAGATAACAGGGCCGAACACTGAAGCTTTGTTT. Translation gives CASSSHSEITGPNTEALF.

The gene calls are TRBV19 and TRBJ1-1; 12 nucleotides agree with TRBD1. This CDR3 region has 18 residues. Germline loops: CDR1 LNHDA, CDR2 SQIVND (reference sequence). The V gene end was trimmed by 6 bases and the J gene end by 4 bases; junction bases not matched to a gene: 15. CDR3 residues: CASRAGTGGRPSSTEAFF. For the CDR3, the DNA is TGTGCCAGTAGAGCCGGGACAGGGGGCCGACCTTCTAGCACTGAAGCTTTCTTT. The full variable domain, completed using reference TRBV19 and TRBJ1-1, is DGGITQSPKYLFRKEGQNVTLSCEQNLNHDAMYWYRQDPGQGLRLIYYSQIVNDFQKGDIAEGYSVSREKKESFPLTVTSAQKNPTAFYLCASRAGTGGRPSSTEAFFGQGTRLTVV.

With respect to this clonotype: At one end the junction does not follow the germline gene, possibly because of a read error. The V call is TRBV4-1, the J call TRBJ2-5; D possibly uses TRBD1 or TRBD2 (5 bases each). The CDR3 is 13 residues long. The germline CDR1 and CDR2 sequences are MGHRA and YSYEKL. The CDR3 reads CASIQEGSKTQYF. The CDR3 DNA reads TGCGCCAGCATCCAAGAGGGGAGTAAGACCCAGTACTTC.

This clonotype came up a few times. The chain has TRBV7-8 and TRBJ1-1; 9 positions match TRBD1. The germline V gene encodes CDR1 SGHVS and CDR2 FQNEAQ. The CDR3 has 15 amino acids. With V trimmed by 5 bases and J by 5 bases, 9 bases remained unmatched. The CDR3 spells CASSPGDRAWTEAFF. In DNA form, the CDR3 reads TGTGCCAGCAGCCCCGGGGACAGGGCCTGGACTGAAGCTTTCTTT.

CDR3 coding DNA: TGTGCCAGCAGTTTAACGAGGAGTAATAAGCGGGGGCGCGCCTACGAGCAGTACTTC. Translating gives CASSLTRSNKRGRAYEQYF. The chain combines TRBV2 with TRBJ2-7, with TRBD2 matching 8 bases. The V segment lost 5 bases and the J segment 2 bases; nucleotides outside the gene matches: 20. There are 19 residues in the CDR3. Germline V gene lookup returns CDR1 SNHLY and CDR2 FYNNEI.

The chain carries TRBV29-1 and TRBJ2-5; D is perhaps TRBD1 or TRBD2 (5 bases each). This CDR3 spans 12 amino acids. With 7 bases removed from V and 1 base from J, the gap between germline ends came to 10 bases. The germline V gene has CDR1 SQVTM and CDR2 ANQGSEA. In DNA form, the CDR3 reads TGCAGCGGGGGGACGGGCCAAGAGACCCAGTACTTC. Translation gives CSGGTGQETQYF.